A selection of T cell receptor beta chains follows, all from one sample in a study of blood T cells in healthy people across ages. Each CDR3 protein gets one entry after TCRdb re-called the 5' RACE reads with MiXCR. In the table there are roughly 2 million distinct CDR3 sequences, about 50% of which are singletons. Material: blood. All receptors come from a woman in her thirties or forties in good health. Both conserved end residues are part of each CDR3. D genes are given only for firm matches. The listing skips clone size in some rows; elsewhere it reads once, few, many or a size class.

>TRBJ1-2|TRBV11-2|TRBD1|NA
CASSPPTGFGYTF
TGTGCCAGCAGCCCCCCGACAGGGTTCGGCTACACCTTC
>TRBJ2-1|TRBV12-3/TRBV12-4|NA|NA
CASSLPGKGSYNEQFF
TGTGCCAGCAGCTTGCCGGGGAAGGGCTCCTACAATGAGCAGTTCTTC
>TRBJ2-1|TRBV20-1|TRBD1|NA
CSAQTDRGYEQFF
TGCAGTGCCCAGACGGACAGGGGCTATGAGCAGTTCTTC
>TRBJ1-5|TRBV9|NA|NA
CASSDQDSPGQPQHF
TGTGCCAGCAGCGACCAGGACAGCCCGGGGCAGCCCCAGCATTTT
>TRBJ2-1|TRBV18|TRBD1|few
CASSPQAGGRYNEQFF
TGTGCCAGCTCACCACAGGCAGGGGGCCGGTACAATGAGCAGTTCTTC
>TRBJ1-1|TRBV6-6|TRBD1|NA
CASSSDRGPEAFF
TGTGCCAGCAGTTCCGACAGGGGGCCTGAAGCTTTCTTT
>TRBJ2-5|TRBV9|NA|NA
CASSTPGVETQYF
TGTGCCAGCAGCACCCCGGGGGTAGAGACCCAGTACTTC
>TRBJ2-1|TRBV20-1|NA|NA
CSASGRSRRKFF
TGCAGTGCTAGTGGGAGGAGCCGTAGGAAGTTCTTC
>TRBJ2-7|TRBV2|NA|few
CASSEAQDSYEQYF
TGTGCCAGCAGTGAAGCGCAGGACTCCTACGAGCAGTACTTC
>TRBJ2-3|TRBV6-5|TRBD1|NA
CASRDRGNTDTQYF
TGTGCCAGCAGGGACAGGGGAAACACAGATACGCAGTATTTT
>TRBJ2-7|TRBV5-6|TRBD1|NA
CASSLNRGMSGEQYF
TGTGCCAGCAGCTTGAACAGGGGGATGTCTGGCGAGCAGTACTTC
>TRBJ2-7|TRBV5-1|TRBD1|NA
CASSLEALTGSYEQYF
TGCGCCAGCAGCTTGGAAGCCCTGACAGGGTCCTACGAGCAGTACTTC
>TRBJ2-3|TRBV20-1|TRBD2|NA
CSARQGLAGFTDTQYF
TGCAGTGCTAGGCAGGGACTAGCGGGTTTTACAGATACGCAGTATTTT
>TRBJ2-3|TRBV29-1|NA|few
CSVEDLSSTQYF
TGCAGCGTTGAAGATCTTTCGTCTACGCAGTATTTT
>TRBJ2-3|TRBV3-1|TRBD2|NA
CASSHSGGTGRQYF
TGTGCCAGCAGCCATAGCGGGGGGACCGGAAGGCAGTATTTT
>TRBJ2-1|TRBV6-2/TRBV6-3|NA|NA
CASSYTPVSYNEQFF
TGTGCCAGCAGTTATACCCCCGTAAGCTACAATGAGCAGTTCTTC
>TRBJ2-5|TRBV4-2|TRBD1|NA
CASSPPPGQGARGQETQYF
TGTGCCAGCAGCCCTCCCCCCGGACAGGGGGCTCGAGGGCAAGAGACCCAGTACTTC